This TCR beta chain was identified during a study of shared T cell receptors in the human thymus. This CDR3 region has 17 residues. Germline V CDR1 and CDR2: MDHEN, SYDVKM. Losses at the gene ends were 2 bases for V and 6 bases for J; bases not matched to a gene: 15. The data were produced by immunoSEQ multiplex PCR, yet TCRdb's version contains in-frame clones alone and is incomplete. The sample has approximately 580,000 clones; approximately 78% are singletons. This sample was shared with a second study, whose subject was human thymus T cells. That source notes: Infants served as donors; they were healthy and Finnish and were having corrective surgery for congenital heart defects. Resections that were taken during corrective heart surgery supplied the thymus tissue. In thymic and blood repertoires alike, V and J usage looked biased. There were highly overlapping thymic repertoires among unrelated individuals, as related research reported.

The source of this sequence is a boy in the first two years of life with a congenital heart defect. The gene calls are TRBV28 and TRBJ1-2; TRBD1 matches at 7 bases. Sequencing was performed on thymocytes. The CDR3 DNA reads TGTGCCAGCAGTTTACGTCAGGCAGGGGGTAATGGAGATGGCTACACCTTC. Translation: CASSLRQAGGNGDGYTF.